The clone carrying this T cell receptor (beta chain) was seen once. Its matching antigen is unknown. The data are from a study of graft-versus-host responses after intestinal transplantation. The study's findings and limits: Early post-transplant HvG declines were associated with peak circulating GvH clone levels. Recipient marrow held GvH clones, some first seen in ileum or blood.

Germline V gene sequence: CDR1 SEHNR, CDR2 FQNEAQ (reference sequence). Between the trimmed V and J ends, which lost 3 bases and 7 bases, there was a span of 13 bases. CDR3 length: 13 amino acids. Using immunoSEQ multiplex PCR, the repertoire was profiled, and TCRdb retains in-frame clones only, with some absent. The data contain approximately 8,200 clones, about 97% of them singletons. The gene calls are TRBV7-9 and TRBJ2-7; tentative D call: TRBD1 (5 bases). Specimen: PBMCs, collected 23 days after intestinal transplant. The TCR originated in a human patient who received an intestinal transplant, so some T cells may come from the graft donor. CDR3 amino acids: CASSLLGADEQYF. Written as DNA, the CDR3 is TGTGCCAGCAGCTTGCTAGGGGCAGATGAGCAGTACTTC.